This T cell receptor beta chain derives from a study of cytotoxic CD8 clonotypes in ibrutinib-treated CLL. This clone was counted a few times. Clones were read by immunoSEQ multiplex PCR, and TCRdb kept only the in-frame ones, dropping some. Among approximately 80,000 clones listed, 86% were seen once. Source: PBMCs, taken before ibrutinib treatment. The receptor comes from a human donor with chronic lymphocytic leukemia.

The CDR3 nucleotides are TGTGCCAGCAGTTTAACGGAGTATAGCAATCAGCCCCAGCATTTT. Residues: CASSLTEYSNQPQHF. The chain is built from TRBV27 and TRBJ1-5, with D unresolved. Trimming left V 2 bases short and J 0 bases short, with 8 bases between. Looked up from germline, CDR1 is MNHEY and CDR2 is SMNVEV (reference sequence). The CDR3 runs to 15 residues.